The subject of this entry is one T cell receptor beta chain. As yet, its antigen is unknown. This specimen comes from a study of tumor-infiltrating lymphocytes in primary liver carcinoma. Study-wide points: Among the pair types, tumor region pairs showed more overlap than tumor-adjacent and tumor-blood pairs. Against blood, tumors held a significantly higher top-250-clone fraction (p = 0.039).

Co-extraction of RNA and DNA was performed on roughly 20-33 mg of unsorted bulk tissue. Surgical resection was the treatment these patients received for primary liver carcinoma. The germline V gene has CDR1 MGHRA and CDR2 YSYEKL. V lost 1 base, J lost 10 bases, and 14 bases lay in between. The CDR3 is 13 residues long. With a constant-region primer, TCR beta cDNA was made from 450 to 650 ng of total RNA. Slightly modified ARM-PCR, run as three nested multiplex PCR rounds, produced the TCR beta libraries. Two initial PCR rounds of around 10 cycles each paired TRBV1-TRBV30 forward primers with a C-beta reverse primer. TCRdb redid the calling of the multiplex PCR reads with MiXCR, one entry per CDR3 protein. Here the sample spans 90,000 to 150,000 distinct CDR3 sequences, 55% to 65% being singletons.

The chain couples TRBV4-1 to TRBJ2-7; D is ambiguous. The sequence derives from a woman aged 55-75 years with primary liver carcinoma and hepatitis B virus infection. Material for sequencing was liver tumor tissue from sampling region 1. As for subset: tumor region T1, superior pole. CDR3 in DNA: TGCGCCAGCAGCCAAGTATCGTCGGACGGTCAGTACTTC. This codes for CASSQVSSDGQYF.